These T cell receptor beta chains were read from a single sample in a study of blood T cell repertoires in COVID-19. TCRdb keeps only in-frame clones here, not all; method: immunoSEQ multiplex PCR. The data contain more than 200,000 clones, about nine tenths of them singletons. Sequencing used peripheral blood. The receptors were gathered from a man over 45 with acute or convalescent COVID-19. Each CDR3 is given with its conserved first and last residue.

v_gene	j_gene	CDR3aa
TRBV5-1	TRBJ1-1	CASSFSDTSLNTEAFF
TRBV6-1	TRBJ2-7	CASSEGHSTFYEQYF
TRBV27	TRBJ1-6	CASSLWALNSPLHF
TRBV6-5	TRBJ1-5	CASSPSRNQPQHF
TRBV7-9	TRBJ2-7	CASSPYGSRGAVEQYF
TRBV5-5	TRBJ2-3	CASSLGGGWGTDTQYF
TRBV6-5	TRBJ1-1	CASSLRTINTEAFF
TRBV9	TRBJ2-1	CASSVVSGPAGSYNEQFF
TRBV18	TRBJ2-7	CASVGQTTSEQYF
TRBV6-5	TRBJ1-3	CASSLTGVAGNTIYF